Below, 9 T cell receptor beta chains from the same sample are listed, as sequenced in a study of response to subunit inactivated influenza vaccine. TCRdb itself ran the RT-PCR reads through MiXCR, one entry per CDR3 protein. In the table there are 650,000 to 800,000 distinct CDR3 sequences, approximately 17% of which are singletons. The sequences come from PBMCs from blood, collected around 5 days after vaccination. These receptor sequences come from a man in his fifties who received an inactivated influenza vaccine.

The rearrangement joins TRBV20-1 to TRBJ2-1, with 7 bases aligning to TRBD2. The junction had 13 bases not matched to a gene; V was cut back by 7 bases and J by 10 bases. Per germline, CDR1 DFQATT and CDR2 SNEGSKA (reference sequence). The CDR3 extends over 13 amino acids. CDR3 DNA sequence: TGCAGTGGGACTAGTGGTCGAAGCTGGGAGCAGTTCTTC. Encoded protein: CSGTSGRSWEQFF.

The chain is built from TRBV7-8 and TRBJ2-1; D might be TRBD1 (5 bases). The CDR3 totals 16 residues. V shed 5 bases and J shed 0 bases, with 14 bases lying between them. Germline assignment: CDR1 SGHVS and CDR2 FQNEAQ. The CDR3 loop reads CASSPDRIGSYNEQFF. CDR3 nucleotides: TGTGCCAGCAGCCCTGACAGAATAGGCTCCTACAATGAGCAGTTCTTC.

This sequence joins TRBV12-3 or TRBV12-4 and TRBJ2-5, with D uncertain. V lost 3 bases and J lost 6, with 8 bases in between. The length of the CDR3 is 12 residues. The CDR3 region has the DNA TGTGCCAGCAGTTTCTTCTCTAAGACCCAGTACTTC. The encoded protein is CASSFFSKTQYF.

The CDR3 bases are TGTGCCAGCATCCGCAGGGGGAGCCTCACAGATACGCAGTATTTT. Its translation is CASIRRGSLTDTQYF. V is TRBV6-1 and J is TRBJ2-3; 7 bases fit TRBD1. This CDR3 region has 15 residues. With V trimmed by 7 bases and J by 2 bases, 9 bases remained unmatched. Looked up from germline, CDR1 is MNHNS and CDR2 is SASEGT.

The chain uses TRBV7-3 and TRBJ2-7; D ambiguous. Trimming stripped 5 bases from V and 6 bases from J, with 11 bases between. The CDR3 extends over 12 amino acids. Germline V gives CDR1 SGHTA, CDR2 FQGTGA. Here the CDR3 reads CASSLRESEQYF. CDR3 nucleotides: TGTGCCAGCAGCCTTCGTGAAAGCGAGCAGTACTTC.

The sample holds a few counts of this clonotype. J is TRBJ1-2 and V is TRBV5-5, with unresolved D. The germline gives CDR1 SGHKS, CDR2 YYEKEE (reference sequence). Trimming cost V 7 bases and J 3 bases, with 16 bases left between them. This CDR3 has 14 amino acids. In DNA form, the CDR3 reads TGTGCCAGCTCCCCCGGCCGAGTTGACTATGGCTACACCTTC. Its translation: CASSPGRVDYGYTF.

This clonotype was recorded a few times. V gene TRBV6-2 or TRBV6-3 combines with J gene TRBJ2-3; D not certain. The germline V and J ends were trimmed by 2 bases and 4 bases, with 13 bases remaining between them. The CDR3 runs to 15 residues. In germline, CDR1 is MNHEY, CDR2 SVGEGT. This CDR3 reads CASSYRVGGPDTQYF. CDR3 DNA: TGTGCCAGCAGTTACCGGGTGGGTGGTCCAGATACGCAGTATTTT.

The V call is TRBV6-5, the J call TRBJ1-5; D not resolved. CDR1 is MNHEY, CDR2 SVGAGI, per germline. The CDR3 sequence is 13 residues long. Trimming shortened V by 3 bases and J by 7 bases, and 10 bases separated the two germline ends. The CDR3 sequence is CASSYYTGQPQHF. The CDR3 coding sequence is TGTGCCAGCAGTTATTATACCGGGCAGCCCCAGCATTTT.

The sample holds many counts of this clonotype. The chain couples TRBV20-1 to TRBJ2-3; no clear D. The CDR3 spans 14 residues. Trimming stripped 4 bases from V and 4 bases from J, with 15 bases between. Per the germline V gene, CDR1 is DFQATT and CDR2 is SNEGSKA (reference sequence). CDR3 region: CSANPFKGPDTQYF. The CDR3 DNA follows: TGCAGTGCTAATCCGTTTAAGGGCCCAGATACGCAGTATTTT.